These T cell receptor beta chains were read from a single sample in a study of Ad26.COV2.S vaccination and SARS-CoV-2 variants. Generated by immunoSEQ multiplex PCR, the TCRdb table keeps only in-frame clones and is missing some. In the table there are some 250,000 clones, approximately 87% of which are singletons. The source was peripheral blood, collected in a trial of Ad26.COV2.S vaccine versus placebo. Every receptor here comes from a person between 18 and 65 years old who received the Ad26.COV2.S COVID-19 vaccine or a placebo. Both conserved end residues are part of each CDR3. The D gene is left open where the match is weak. Size values are once, few and many counts, or a class for expanded clones, and some rows have none.

NA TRBJ2-3 TRBV4-1 NA CASSQLTLTDTQYF TGCGCCAGCAGCCAACTAACTCTCACAGATACGCAGTATTTT
TRBD2 TRBJ2-1 TRBV5-1 NA CASSGGLAVGNEQFF TGCGCCAGCAGCGGGGGACTAGCGGTTGGAAATGAGCAGTTCTTC
NA TRBJ2-1 TRBV9 few CASSVGEGVSEQFF TGTGCCAGCAGCGTAGGTGAAGGGGTCAGTGAGCAGTTCTTC
TRBD2 TRBJ2-7 TRBV7-2 NA CASSGRTSGGNYEQYF TGTGCCAGCAGCGGGAGGACTAGCGGGGGAAACTACGAGCAGTACTTC
NA TRBJ1-2 TRBV7-9 NA CASSLGQLPNYGYTF TGTGCCAGCAGCTTAGGACAGCTACCCAACTATGGCTACACCTTC
TRBD2 TRBJ2-3 TRBV28 NA CASSLPFSGRADTQYF TGTGCCAGCAGTCTCCCCTTTAGCGGGAGGGCAGATACGCAGTATTTT
TRBD1 TRBJ2-2 TRBV7-9 NA CASSPRQGPNTGELFF TGTGCCAGCAGCCCCCGACAGGGACCGAACACCGGGGAGCTGTTTTTT
NA TRBJ1-1 TRBV5-3 few CARSLYCRAWNTEAFF TGTGCCAGAAGCTTGTATTGCAGGGCCTGGAACACTGAAGCTTTCTTT
TRBD1 TRBJ1-2 TRBV9 NA CASSVEGAPRDYGYTF TGTGCCAGCAGCGTAGAGGGGGCGCCTCGAGACTATGGCTACACCTTC
TRBD1 TRBJ2-7 TRBV19 once CASSSLGQGPYEQYF TGTGCCAGTAGCTCTTTAGGACAGGGTCCCTACGAGCAGTACTTC
TRBD1 TRBJ2-7 TRBV3-1/TRBV3-2 once CASSQGQDLEQYF TGTGCCAGCAGCCAGGGACAGGACCTCGAGCAGTACTTC
NA TRBJ2-1 TRBV6-4 NA CASSVMQASSYNEQFF TGTGCCAGCAGTGTTATGCAGGCGAGCTCCTACAATGAGCAGTTCTTC
NA TRBJ1-2 TRBV10-2 NA CASSEAPGGYGYTF TGCGCCAGCAGTGAGGCCCCCGGAGGCTATGGCTACACCTTC
NA TRBJ1-2 TRBV28 once CASSYTSDNYGYTF TGTGCCAGCAGTTACACGAGCGATAACTATGGCTACACCTTC
TRBD1 TRBJ2-7 TRBV9 NA CASSVAGTGVNEQYF TGTGCCAGCAGCGTAGCCGGGACAGGGGTAAACGAGCAGTACTTC
NA TRBJ2-3 TRBV6-5 NA CASRPQGFTDTQYF TGTGCCAGCAGGCCCCAGGGGTTTACAGATACGCAGTATTTT
TRBD1 TRBJ2-6 TRBV5-1 NA CASSLWTGATGANVLTF TGCGCCAGCAGCTTGTGGACAGGGGCTACAGGGGCCAACGTCCTGACTTTC
NA TRBJ1-1 TRBV5-1 NA CASSHPSGGSTEAFF TGCGCCAGCAGCCATCCCAGCGGGGGGAGCACTGAAGCTTTCTTT
NA TRBJ1-1 TRBV6-1 few CASSEQVNTEAFF TGTGCCAGCAGTGAACAGGTGAACACTGAAGCTTTCTTT
TRBD1 TRBJ2-1 TRBV4-1 NA CASSQAPWKGAKPNEQFF TGCGCCAGCAGCCAAGCCCCCTGGAAGGGGGCCAAACCCAATGAGCAGTTCTTC
TRBD2 TRBJ2-5 TRBV7-8 NA CASSLILAGGETQYF TGTGCCAGCAGCTTAATACTAGCGGGAGGAGAGACCCAGTACTTC
NA TRBJ1-5 TRBV28 NA CASSFRDASSGPQHF TGTGCCAGCAGTTTCCGGGACGCCTCCTCAGGGCCCCAGCATTTT
NA TRBJ1-1 TRBV11-2 NA CASSPRPSGSTEAFF TGTGCCAGCAGCCCTCGACCCTCGGGAAGCACTGAAGCTTTCTTT
NA TRBJ1-2 TRBV20-1 NA CSASGFNYGYTF TGCAGTGCGAGTGGGTTTAACTATGGCTACACCTTC
NA TRBJ2-5 TRBV19 NA CASSGRGVAQYF TGTGCCAGTAGTGGCAGGGGAGTGGCCCAGTACTTC
NA TRBJ1-1 TRBV11-3 NA CASKGGGTEAFF TGTGCCTCCAAAGGAGGGGGCACTGAAGCTTTCTTT